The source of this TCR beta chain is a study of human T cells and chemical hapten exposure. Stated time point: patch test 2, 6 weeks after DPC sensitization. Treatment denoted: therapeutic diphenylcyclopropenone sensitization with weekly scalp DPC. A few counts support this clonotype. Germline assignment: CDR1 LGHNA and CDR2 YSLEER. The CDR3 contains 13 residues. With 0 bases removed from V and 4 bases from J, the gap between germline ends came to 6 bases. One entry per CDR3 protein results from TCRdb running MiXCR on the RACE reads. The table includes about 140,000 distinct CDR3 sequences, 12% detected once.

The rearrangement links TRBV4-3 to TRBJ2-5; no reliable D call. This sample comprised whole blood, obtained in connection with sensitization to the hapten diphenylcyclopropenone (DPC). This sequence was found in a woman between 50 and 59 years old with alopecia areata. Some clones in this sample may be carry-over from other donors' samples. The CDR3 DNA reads TGCGCCAGCAGCCAAGATACTATAGAGACCCAGTACTTC. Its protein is CASSQDTIETQYF.